This T cell receptor (beta chain) is from a study of a mutant IDH1 vaccine in newly diagnosed glioma. Study background: Initiation of the vaccine course occurred 4-6 weeks after radiotherapy alone, or alongside temozolomide cycles. The week-35 safety follow-up was V12, and the week-47 study end was V13. Standard pretreatment was either radiotherapy, temozolomide, or, for most, radiochemotherapy with temozolomide.

From germline, CDR1 is SGHVS and CDR2 FQNEAQ. The J segment lost 9 bases and the V segment lost 5 bases, leaving 16 bases of the junction unmatched. The CDR3 extends over 16 amino acids. Time point denoted: week 47, end of study. The vaccine gave 300 ug of a 20-mer mutant IDH1 peptide subcutaneously per dose. In weeks 1, 3, 5, 7, 11, 15, 19 and 23, patients were immunized, eight times in all. As to this clone: The antigen remains unidentified.

Assay: immunoSEQ multiplex PCR; the TCRdb copy retains only in-frame clones and omits some. The table lists roughly 51,000 clones, roughly 84% of them singletons. The specimen comprised PBMCs, sampled from a glioma patient whose treatment included an IDH1 peptide vaccine. The rearrangement links TRBV7-8 to TRBJ2-7; 10 nucleotides align to TRBD1. The receptor's source is a young woman with glioma. Some clones in this sample may be carry-over from other donors' samples. The CDR3: CASSTFGTGVGPGQYF. The DNA of the CDR3 is TGTGCCAGCAGCACCTTCGGGACAGGGGTTGGCCCCGGGCAGTACTTC.